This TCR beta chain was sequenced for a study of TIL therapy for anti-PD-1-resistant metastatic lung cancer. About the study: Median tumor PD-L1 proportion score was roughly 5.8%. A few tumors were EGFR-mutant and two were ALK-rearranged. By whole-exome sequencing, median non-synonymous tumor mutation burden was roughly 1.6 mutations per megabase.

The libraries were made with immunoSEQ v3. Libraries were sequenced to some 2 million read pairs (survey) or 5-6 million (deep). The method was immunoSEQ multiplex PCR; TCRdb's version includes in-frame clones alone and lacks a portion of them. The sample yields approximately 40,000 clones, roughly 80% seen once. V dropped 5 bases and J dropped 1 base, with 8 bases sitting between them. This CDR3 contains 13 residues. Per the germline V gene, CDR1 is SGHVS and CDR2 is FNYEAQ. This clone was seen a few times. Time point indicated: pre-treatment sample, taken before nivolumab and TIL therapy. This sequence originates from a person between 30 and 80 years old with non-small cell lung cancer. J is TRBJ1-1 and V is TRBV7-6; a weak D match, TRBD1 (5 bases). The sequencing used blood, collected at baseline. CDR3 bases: TGTGCCAGCAGCAGAGACAGGAACACTGAAGCTTTCTTT. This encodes CASSRDRNTEAFF. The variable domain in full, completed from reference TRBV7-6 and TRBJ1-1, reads GAGVSQSPRYKVTKRGQDVALRCDPISGHVSLYWYRQALGQGPEFLTYFNYEAQQDKSGLPNDRFSAERPEGSISTLTIQRTEQRDSAMYRCASSRDRNTEAFFGQGTRLTVV.